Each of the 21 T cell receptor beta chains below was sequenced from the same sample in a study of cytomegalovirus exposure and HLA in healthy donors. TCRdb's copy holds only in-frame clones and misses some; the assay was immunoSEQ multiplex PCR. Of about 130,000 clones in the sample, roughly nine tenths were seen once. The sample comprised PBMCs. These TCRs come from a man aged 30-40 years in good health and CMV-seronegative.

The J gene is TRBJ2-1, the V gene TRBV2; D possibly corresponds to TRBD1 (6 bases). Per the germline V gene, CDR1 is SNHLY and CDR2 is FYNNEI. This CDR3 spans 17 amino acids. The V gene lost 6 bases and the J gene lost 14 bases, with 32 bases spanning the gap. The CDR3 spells CASRPRDIGLLSTAEFF. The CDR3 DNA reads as TGTGCCAGCAGGCCACGGGACATCGGACTCCTTAGTACCGCAGAGTTCTTC.

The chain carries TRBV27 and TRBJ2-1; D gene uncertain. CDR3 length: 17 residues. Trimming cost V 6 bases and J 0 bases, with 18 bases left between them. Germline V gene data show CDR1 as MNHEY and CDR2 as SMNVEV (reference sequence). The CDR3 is CASRPEVGFSSYNEQFF. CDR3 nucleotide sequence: TGTGCCAGCAGACCAGAGGTGGGTTTCAGCTCCTACAATGAGCAGTTCTTC.

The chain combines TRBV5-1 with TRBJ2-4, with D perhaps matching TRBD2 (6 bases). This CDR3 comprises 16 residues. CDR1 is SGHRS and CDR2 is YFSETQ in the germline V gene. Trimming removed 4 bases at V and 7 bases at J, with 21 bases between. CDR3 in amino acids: CASSPQAGGVGNIQYF. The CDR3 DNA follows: TGCGCCAGCAGCCCCCAAGCGGGTGGGGTAGGCAACATTCAGTACTTC.

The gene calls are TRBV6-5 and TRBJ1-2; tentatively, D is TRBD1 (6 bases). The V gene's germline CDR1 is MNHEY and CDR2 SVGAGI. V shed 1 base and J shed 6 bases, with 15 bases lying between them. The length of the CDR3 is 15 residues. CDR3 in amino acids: CASSYYGTTYDGYTF. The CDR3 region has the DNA TGTGCCAGCAGTTACTACGGGACAACCTATGATGGCTACACCTTC.

As DNA, the CDR3 is TGTGCCGATCTAGGGGGGGCCGGGAGCACTGAAGCTTTCTTT. Its translation is CADLGGAGSTEAFF. The chain combines TRBV19 with TRBJ1-1; possible D gene TRBD1, 6 bases. Germline V gives CDR1 LNHDA, CDR2 SQIVND (reference sequence). Between the trimmed V and J ends, which lost 11 bases and 4 bases, there was a span of 20 bases. The CDR3 is made up of 14 amino acids.

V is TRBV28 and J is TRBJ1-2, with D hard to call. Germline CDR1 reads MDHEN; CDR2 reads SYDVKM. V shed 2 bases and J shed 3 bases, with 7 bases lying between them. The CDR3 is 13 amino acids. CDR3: CASSLGLYYGYTF. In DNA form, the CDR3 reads TGTGCCAGCAGTTTAGGCCTCTACTATGGCTACACCTTC.

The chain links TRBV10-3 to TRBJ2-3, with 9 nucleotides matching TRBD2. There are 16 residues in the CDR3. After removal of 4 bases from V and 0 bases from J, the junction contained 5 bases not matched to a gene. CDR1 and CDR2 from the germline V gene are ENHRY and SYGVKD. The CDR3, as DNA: TGTGCCATCAGTGTGATAGCGGGGGCAAGCACAGATACGCAGTATTTT. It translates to CAISVIAGASTDTQYF.

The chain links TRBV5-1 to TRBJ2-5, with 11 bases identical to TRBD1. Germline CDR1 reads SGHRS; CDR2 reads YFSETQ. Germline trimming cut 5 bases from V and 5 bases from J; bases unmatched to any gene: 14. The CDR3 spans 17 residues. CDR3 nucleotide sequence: TGCGCCAGCAGACCTCCGCCTGGACAGGGGGCGGGGGAGACCCAGTACTTC. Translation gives CASRPPPGQGAGETQYF.

The CDR3 sequence: CASSGLDRGRGEDTEAFF. The CDR3 DNA follows: TGTGCCAGCAGTGGACTAGACAGGGGGAGGGGGGAGGACACTGAAGCTTTCTTT. This chain uses TRBV2 with TRBJ1-1; 9 nucleotides line up with TRBD1. V trimming: 4 bases; J trimming: 3 bases; junction bases outside the gene matches: 15. This CDR3 region has 18 residues. From germline, CDR1 is SNHLY and CDR2 FYNNEI.

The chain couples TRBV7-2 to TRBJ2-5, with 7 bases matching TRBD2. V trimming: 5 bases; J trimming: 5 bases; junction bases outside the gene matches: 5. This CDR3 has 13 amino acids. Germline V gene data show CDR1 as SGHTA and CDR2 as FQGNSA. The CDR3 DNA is TGTGCCAGCAGCCGAGGACTAGTTGAGACCCAGTACTTC. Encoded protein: CASSRGLVETQYF.

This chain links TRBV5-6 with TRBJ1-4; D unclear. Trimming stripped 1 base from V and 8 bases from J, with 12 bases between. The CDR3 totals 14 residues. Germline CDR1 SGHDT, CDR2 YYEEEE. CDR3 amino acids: CASSLWTREEKLFF. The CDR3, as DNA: TGTGCCAGCAGCTTGTGGACGAGGGAGGAAAAACTGTTTTTT.

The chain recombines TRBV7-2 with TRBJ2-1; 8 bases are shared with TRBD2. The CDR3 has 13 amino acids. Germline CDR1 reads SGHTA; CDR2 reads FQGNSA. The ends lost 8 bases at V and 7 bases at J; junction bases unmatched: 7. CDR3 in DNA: TGTGCCAGCGGGACTAGAGGGTATAATGAGCAGTTCTTC. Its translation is CASGTRGYNEQFF. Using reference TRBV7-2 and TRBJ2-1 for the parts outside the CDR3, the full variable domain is GAGVSQSPSNKVTEKGKDVELRCDPISGHTALYWYRQSLGQGLEFLIYFQGNSAPDKSGLPSDRFSAERTGGSVSTLTIQRTQQEDSAVYLCASGTRGYNEQFFGPGTRLTVL.

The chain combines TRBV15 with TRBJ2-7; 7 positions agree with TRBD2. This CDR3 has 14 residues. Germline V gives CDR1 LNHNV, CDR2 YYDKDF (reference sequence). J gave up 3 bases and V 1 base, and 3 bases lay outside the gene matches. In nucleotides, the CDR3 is TGTGCCACCAGCAGAGGGACTAGTCGCTACGAGCAGTACTTC. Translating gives CATSRGTSRYEQYF.

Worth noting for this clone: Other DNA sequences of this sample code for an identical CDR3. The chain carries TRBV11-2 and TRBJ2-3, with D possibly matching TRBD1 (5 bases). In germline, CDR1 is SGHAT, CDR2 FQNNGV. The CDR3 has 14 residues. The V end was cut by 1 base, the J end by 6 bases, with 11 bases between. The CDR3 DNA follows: TGTGCCAGCAGCTTAGGTCAGGGATCGGATACGCAGTATTTT. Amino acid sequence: CASSLGQGSDTQYF.

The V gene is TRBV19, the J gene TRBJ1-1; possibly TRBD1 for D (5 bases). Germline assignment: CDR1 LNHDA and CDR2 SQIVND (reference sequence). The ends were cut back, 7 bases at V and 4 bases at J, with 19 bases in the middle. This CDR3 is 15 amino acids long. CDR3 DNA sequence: TGTGCCAGTACCCTAAATGGCAGGGTGGGCACTGAAGCTTTCTTT. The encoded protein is CASTLNGRVGTEAFF.

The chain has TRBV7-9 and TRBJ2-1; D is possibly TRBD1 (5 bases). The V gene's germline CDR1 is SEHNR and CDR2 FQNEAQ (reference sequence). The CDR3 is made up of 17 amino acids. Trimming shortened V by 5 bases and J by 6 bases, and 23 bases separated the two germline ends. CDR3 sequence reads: CASSPHPQAPGFNEQFF. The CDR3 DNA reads TGTGCCAGCAGCCCCCACCCCCAGGCTCCAGGGTTCAATGAGCAGTTCTTC.

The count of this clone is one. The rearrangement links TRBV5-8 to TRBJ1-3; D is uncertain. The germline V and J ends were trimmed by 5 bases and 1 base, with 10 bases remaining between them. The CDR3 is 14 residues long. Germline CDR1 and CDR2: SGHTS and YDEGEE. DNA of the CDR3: TGTGCCAGCAGAGTGCCCGGTTCTGGAAACACCATATATTTT. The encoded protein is CASRVPGSGNTIYF. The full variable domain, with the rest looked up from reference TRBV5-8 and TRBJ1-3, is EAGVTQSPTHLIKTRGQQATLRCSPISGHTSVYWYQQALGLGLQFLLWYDEGEERNRGNFPPRFSGRQFPNYSSELNVNALELEDSALYLCASRVPGSGNTIYFGEGSWLTVV.

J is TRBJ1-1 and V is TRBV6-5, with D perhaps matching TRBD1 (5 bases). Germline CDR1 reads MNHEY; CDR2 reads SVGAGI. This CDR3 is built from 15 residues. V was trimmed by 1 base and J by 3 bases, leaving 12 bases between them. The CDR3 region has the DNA TGTGCCAGCAGTTACTTCTTGGGGCAGGACACTGAAGCTTTCTTT. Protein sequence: CASSYFLGQDTEAFF.

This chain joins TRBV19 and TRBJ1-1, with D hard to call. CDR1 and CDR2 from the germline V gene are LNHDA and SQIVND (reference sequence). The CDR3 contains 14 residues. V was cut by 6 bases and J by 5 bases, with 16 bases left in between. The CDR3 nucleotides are TGTGCCAGTAGACCGCCTAGCGGACGTACTGAAGCTTTCTTT. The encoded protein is CASRPPSGRTEAFF.

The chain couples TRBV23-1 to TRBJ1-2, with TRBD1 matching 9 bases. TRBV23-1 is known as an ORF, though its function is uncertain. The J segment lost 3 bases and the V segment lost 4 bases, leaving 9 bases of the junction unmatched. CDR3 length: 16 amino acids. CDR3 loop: CASSLRDREVHYGYTF. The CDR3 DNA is TGCGCCAGCAGTCTCCGGGACAGGGAGGTCCACTATGGCTACACCTTC.

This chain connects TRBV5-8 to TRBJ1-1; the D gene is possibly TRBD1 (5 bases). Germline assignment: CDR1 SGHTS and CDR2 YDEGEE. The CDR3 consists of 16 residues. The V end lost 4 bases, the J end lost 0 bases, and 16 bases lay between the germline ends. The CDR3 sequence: CASSNGGWRLNTEAFF. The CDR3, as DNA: TGTGCCAGCAGCAACGGGGGATGGCGACTGAACACTGAAGCTTTCTTT.